This T cell receptor beta chain originates from a study of blood T cell repertoires in COVID-19. CDR1 is MNHNS and CDR2 is SASEGT in the germline V gene. The V segment lost 2 bases and the J segment 0 bases; nucleotides outside the gene matches: 5. The CDR3 loop spans 18 amino acids. Clones were sequenced by immunoSEQ multiplex PCR, and TCRdb holds only the in-frame ones, with some missing. Seen here are roughly 220,000 clones, approximately 80% observed once, and the top ten hold over 12%. This chain joins TRBV6-1 and TRBJ2-1; 12 bases are shared with TRBD2. Sequences were obtained from PBMCs or T cells enriched from blood (not recorded which). This receptor was identified in a man between 35 and 55 years old who had recovered from COVID-19. Here the CDR3 DNA reads TGTGCCAGCAGTGAACGACTAGCGGGGGCCAGCTCCTACAATGAGCAGTTCTTC. It translates to CASSERLAGASSYNEQFF.